These 3 T cell receptor beta chains were all obtained from the same sample, sequenced in a study of T cell changes during pregnancy in multiple sclerosis. The repertoire was sequenced with immunoSEQ multiplex PCR; TCRdb's copy has only in-frame clones and lacks some. This table holds about 100,000 clones, over 80% found once. The sample in question was peripheral blood, obtained in the first trimester of pregnancy. These receptor sequences come from a female donor with multiple sclerosis, enrolled in a pregnancy study.

The CDR3 DNA follows: TGCGCCAGCAGTGAAACTAGCGGAAGAACAGATACGCAGTATTTT. Encoded protein: CASSETSGRTDTQYF. This rearrangement joins TRBV10-2 to TRBJ2-3, with 8 nucleotides matching TRBD2. CDR1 and CDR2 from the germline V gene are WSHSY and SAAADI. The V gene end was trimmed by 3 bases and the J gene end by 3 bases; junction bases not matched to a gene: 5. The CDR3 length is 15 residues.

The V call is TRBV2, the J call TRBJ2-1, with D possibly matching TRBD2 (5 bases). The length of the CDR3 is 13 residues. Germline CDR1 SNHLY, CDR2 FYNNEI. V dropped 7 bases and J dropped 2 bases, with 9 bases sitting between them. The CDR3: CASTPGTYNEQFF. CDR3 nucleotides: TGTGCCAGCACCCCCGGGACCTACAATGAGCAGTTCTTC. Based on the CDR3 plus reference TRBV2 and TRBJ2-1, the full variable domain is EPEVTQTPSHQVTQMGQEVILRCVPISNHLYFYWYRQILGQKVEFLVSFYNNEISEKSEIFDDQFSVERPDGSNFTLKIRSTKLEDSAMYFCASTPGTYNEQFFGPGTRLTVL.

This clone has just one count. The chain couples TRBV4-2 to TRBJ2-1, with D maybe TRBD2 (6 bases). Trimming removed 5 bases at V and 9 bases at J, with 11 bases between. The length of the CDR3 is 12 residues. The V gene's germline CDR1 is LGHNA and CDR2 YNFKEQ. The DNA of the CDR3 is TGTGCCAGCAGCGGAGGGATTGGTGAGCAGTTCTTC. Translating it yields CASSGGIGEQFF.